This passage covers 28 T cell receptor beta chains from one sample sequenced in a study of CD8 T cells in Susac syndrome. When the RNA was reverse transcribed, random hexamers were used with an input of roughly 0.45 to 1 ug. A single record per CDR3 protein comes from TCRdb applying MiXCR to the immunoSEQ multiplex PCR reads. The sample has 70,000 to 100,000 distinct CDR3 sequences; roughly 96% are singletons. Input material: CD8+ T cells from PBMCs. These receptors were collected from a human donor with Susac syndrome.

The rearrangement links TRBV7-3 to TRBJ2-2; TRBD2 might be the D (5 bases). The CDR3 length is 16 residues. The germline V gene has CDR1 SGHTA and CDR2 FQGTGA. V shed 4 bases and J shed 7 bases, with 19 bases lying between them. The CDR3: CASSSEAAGSGGELFF. In nucleotides, the CDR3 is TGTGCCAGCAGCTCCGAGGCGGCGGGCAGTGGCGGGGAGCTGTTTTTT.

The V call is TRBV20-1, the J call TRBJ2-1; 9 bases match TRBD2. Trimming at V came to 0 bases and at J to 8 bases, leaving 5 bases not matched to a gene. Germline CDR1 reads DFQATT; CDR2 reads SNEGSKA (reference sequence). CDR3 length: 14 residues. CDR3 nucleotides: TGCAGTGCTAGAGATAATGGCGGGGGGGATGAGCAGTTCTTC. This codes for CSARDNGGGDEQFF.

This chain uses TRBV30 with TRBJ2-6; D remains ambiguous. CDR1 is GTSNPN, CDR2 SVGIG, per germline (reference sequence). The CDR3 has 14 residues. V was pared by 2 bases and J by 0 bases, with 5 bases between. In nucleotides, the CDR3 is TGTGCCTGGAGTCCAGGCTCTGGGGCCAACGTCCTGACTTTC. This codes for CAWSPGSGANVLTF.

The CDR3 protein is CASSLTGASEQFF. The CDR3, as DNA: TGTGCCAGCAGCCTTACTGGAGCGTCGGAGCAGTTCTTC. The chain employs TRBV13 and TRBJ2-1; D not certain. V lost 5 bases to trimming and J lost 10 bases, with 15 bases between them. The CDR3 extends over 13 amino acids. From germline, CDR1 is PRHDT and CDR2 FYEKMQ (reference sequence).

This sequence joins TRBV15 and TRBJ2-2; TRBD2 might be the D (5 bases). Per the germline V gene, CDR1 is LNHNV and CDR2 is YYDKDF (reference sequence). The length of the CDR3 is 12 residues. With 6 bases removed from V and 6 bases from J, the gap between germline ends came to 8 bases. CDR3 in amino acids: CATSGSSGELFF. The CDR3 nucleotides read TGTGCCACCAGTGGGAGCTCCGGGGAGCTGTTTTTT.

The CDR3: CASSYGYPDTQYF. In DNA form, the CDR3 reads TGTGCCAGCAGCTACGGTTATCCAGATACGCAGTATTTT. This sequence joins TRBV7-3 and TRBJ2-3, with no clear D. There are 13 residues in the CDR3. V was cut by 4 bases and J by 4 bases, with 9 bases left in between. Per germline, CDR1 SGHTA and CDR2 FQGTGA.

V is TRBV28 and J is TRBJ2-1, with 10 positions matching TRBD1. Germline loops: CDR1 MDHEN, CDR2 SYDVKM. V shed 2 bases, J shed 10 bases, and the junction held 8 bases outside the gene matches. The CDR3 extends over 15 amino acids. CDR3 region: CASSLERQGAGEQFF. Here the CDR3 DNA reads TGTGCCAGCAGTTTAGAGAGACAGGGGGCGGGGGAGCAGTTCTTC.

The chain couples TRBV25-1 to TRBJ2-3, with a possible D match to TRBD2 (7 bases). From germline, CDR1 is MGHDK and CDR2 SYGVNS. V gave up 6 bases and J gave up 1 base, with 20 bases separating them. CDR3 size: 17 residues. The CDR3, as DNA: TGTGCCAGCAGCGGGGGGCCGCGAGGTAGGGGCACAGATACGCAGTATTTT. Encoded protein: CASSGGPRGRGTDTQYF.

V is TRBV13 and J is TRBJ2-5; unclear D gene. The germline V and J ends were trimmed by 4 bases and 0 bases, with 3 bases remaining between them. CDR1 and CDR2 from the germline V gene are PRHDT and FYEKMQ (reference sequence). The CDR3 length is 12 residues. The DNA for the CDR3 is TGTGCCAGCAGCTCAAACCAAGAGACCCAGTACTTC. Translation gives CASSSNQETQYF. The entire variable domain, with the rest obtained from reference TRBV13 and TRBJ2-5, is as follows: AAGVIQSPRHLIKEKRETATLKCYPIPRHDTVYWYQQGPGQDPQFLISFYEKMQSDKGSIPDRFSAQQFSDYHSELNMSSLELGDSALYFCASSSNQETQYFGPGTRLLVL.

The count of this clonotype is one. The rearrangement joins TRBV5-5 to TRBJ2-7; 8 bases match TRBD1. Unmatched junction bases numbered 3, after V lost 1 base and J lost 0 bases. CDR1 is SGHKS and CDR2 is YYEKEE in the germline V gene (reference sequence). This CDR3 has 15 residues. The CDR3 DNA reads as TGTGCCAGCAGCTTGACGACAGGGGTCTCCTACGAGCAGTACGTC. Residues: CASSLTTGVSYEQYV.

This chain links TRBV6-2 or TRBV6-3 with TRBJ2-1, with TRBD2 matching over 8 bases. Per the germline V gene, CDR1 is MNHEY and CDR2 is SVGEGT. The CDR3 has 13 amino acids. V dropped 7 bases and J dropped 8; count of bases not matched to a gene: 7. The CDR3, as DNA: TGTGCCAGCATCGGTAGCGGGACTGATGAGCAGTTCTTC. Translated: CASIGSGTDEQFF.

The chain joins TRBV14 to TRBJ2-5; D is undetermined. The CDR3 sequence is 15 residues long. The V end was cut by 3 bases, the J end by 4 bases, with 15 bases between. Germline loops: CDR1 SGHDN, CDR2 FVKESK. CDR3 coding DNA: TGTGCCAGCAGCCAGTACTCCTATGGCGGAGAGACCCAGTACTTC. It yields the protein CASSQYSYGGETQYF.

V usage is TRBV29-1 and J usage is TRBJ2-7; 12 bases are shared with TRBD2. The CDR3 is 18 residues long. The V gene's germline CDR1 is SQVTM and CDR2 ANQGSEA. Trimming took 5 bases from V and 2 from J; bases not matched to a gene: 16. CDR3 loop: CSVLEAGLAGIITYEQYF. The CDR3 coding sequence is TGCAGCGTTCTCGAAGCAGGACTAGCGGGAATAATCACCTACGAGCAGTACTTC.

The chain carries TRBV7-9 and TRBJ2-3, with 7 positions matching TRBD2. The CDR3 runs 14 residues. The germline CDR1 and CDR2 sequences are SEHNR and FQNEAQ (reference sequence). J gave up 1 base and V 5 bases, and 3 bases lay outside the gene matches. The CDR3 DNA reads as TGTGCCAGCAGCCCTAGCGGACGCACAGATACGCAGTATTTT. Its protein is CASSPSGRTDTQYF.

The genes are TRBV9 and TRBJ1-2; no firm D call. V shed 1 base and J shed 5 bases, with 9 bases lying between them. This CDR3 spans 13 amino acids. Germline loops: CDR1 SGDLS, CDR2 YYNGEE. The DNA for the CDR3 is TGTGCCAGCAGCGTAACAGAGGGTTATGGCTACACCTTC. Protein product: CASSVTEGYGYTF.

This clonotype is a singleton in its sample. J is TRBJ1-1 and V is TRBV29-1; TRBD1 agrees at 8 bases. CDR1 is SQVTM, CDR2 ANQGSEA, per germline. This CDR3 contains 12 residues. V lost 1 base, J lost 10 bases, and 5 bases stayed unmatched. CDR3 DNA sequence: TGCAGCGTTGAAGGGACAGGGTACGGAGCTTTCTTT. This sequence encodes CSVEGTGYGAFF.

The rearrangement uses TRBV27 and TRBJ1-6, with TRBD1 matching 12 bases. With 8 bases clipped from V and 9 bases from J, the junction kept 2 bases outside the gene matches. Germline CDR1 reads MNHEY; CDR2 reads SMNVEV (reference sequence). The CDR3 loop spans 13 amino acids. The CDR3 is CASAGQGASPLHF. CDR3 nucleotide sequence: TGTGCCAGCGCGGGACAGGGGGCTTCACCCCTCCACTTT.

V gene TRBV7-2 combines with J gene TRBJ2-4, with D tentatively TRBD1 or TRBD2 (5 bases each). This CDR3 comprises 15 residues. Germline lookup yields CDR1 SGHTA and CDR2 FQGNSA. Trimming stripped 7 bases from V and 8 bases from J, with 21 bases between. The CDR3 protein is CASNTGTYMGDIQYF. CDR3 sequence (DNA): TGTGCCAGCAACACGGGGACCTACATGGGGGACATTCAGTACTTC. The full variable domain, with the rest looked up from reference TRBV7-2 and TRBJ2-4, is GAGVSQSPSNKVTEKGKDVELRCDPISGHTALYWYRQSLGQGLEFLIYFQGNSAPDKSGLPSDRFSAERTGGSVSTLTIQRTQQEDSAVYLCASNTGTYMGDIQYFGAGTRLSVL.

The rearrangement joins TRBV9 to TRBJ1-2; a possible D gene is TRBD1 (5 bases). The ends were cut back, 4 bases at V and 2 bases at J, with 18 bases in the middle. Germline loops: CDR1 SGDLS, CDR2 YYNGEE. The CDR3 covers 16 residues. The CDR3 loop reads CASSFDTGTANYGYTF. The CDR3 DNA reads TGTGCCAGCAGCTTTGATACCGGGACGGCGAACTATGGCTACACCTTC.

The chain is built from TRBV6-2 or TRBV6-3 and TRBJ1-5, with 7 bases lining up with TRBD1. This CDR3 is 17 amino acids long. Germline values: CDR1 MNHEY, CDR2 SVGEGT. V was clipped by 5 bases and J by 1 base; unmatched bases: 11. CDR3 sequence: CASSTLQGVMSNQPQHF. Here the CDR3 DNA reads TGTGCCAGCAGTACCCTGCAGGGGGTGATGAGCAATCAGCCCCAGCATTTT.

The chain recombines TRBV13 with TRBJ2-2; weak D call: TRBD1 (6 bases). Germline CDR1 is PRHDT and CDR2 is FYEKMQ (reference sequence). CDR3 length: 13 residues. The V gene lost 4 bases and the J gene lost 6 bases, with 9 bases spanning the gap. CDR3 region: CASSSTGAGELFF. Written as DNA, the CDR3 is TGTGCCAGCAGCTCGACAGGTGCCGGGGAGCTGTTTTTT.

This clonotype was picked up one time. The chain carries TRBV7-9 and TRBJ2-2; D uncertain. V was trimmed by 10 bases and J by 6 bases, leaving 6 bases between them. Germline CDR1 is SEHNR and CDR2 is FQNEAQ (reference sequence). The CDR3 length is 10 residues. CDR3 loop: CAIKPGELFF. The CDR3 bases are TGTGCCATCAAGCCCGGGGAGCTGTTTTTT.

With regard to this clonotype: Mismatch with germline at one junction end may stem from a read error. The chain carries TRBV20-1 and TRBJ2-2, with D maybe TRBD2 (5 bases). Germline V gene sequence: CDR1 DFQATT, CDR2 SNEGSKA (reference sequence). This CDR3 region has 15 residues. CDR3 bases: TGCAGTGCTAGAGATATTTGGGAGAACCCCGGGGAGCTGTTTTTT. Encoded protein: CSARDIWENPGELFF.

The V call is TRBV29-1, the J call TRBJ1-6; the D gene is possibly TRBD1 (5 bases). V lost 1 base and J lost 8, with 18 bases in between. This CDR3 contains 16 residues. Germline loops: CDR1 SQVTM, CDR2 ANQGSEA. CDR3 residues: CSVEAWGRVCHSPLHF. Written as DNA, the CDR3 is TGCAGCGTTGAAGCCTGGGGGAGGGTGTGTCATTCACCCCTCCACTTT.

This clonotype occurred once. The V and J genes are TRBV4-3 and TRBJ1-1; possibly TRBD1 for D (5 bases). The CDR3 loop spans 13 amino acids. Germline V gene lookup returns CDR1 LGHNA and CDR2 YSLEER. V lost 8 bases and J 7 bases, leaving 17 bases between the germline ends. The CDR3 spells CASRPSRGHEAFF. In nucleotides, the CDR3 is TGCGCCAGCCGTCCCTCGAGGGGCCATGAAGCTTTCTTT.

The V and J genes are TRBV29-1 and TRBJ2-7; 7 nucleotides align to TRBD2. With 4 bases clipped from V and 4 bases from J, the junction kept 4 bases outside the gene matches. The CDR3 loop spans 12 amino acids. Germline lookup yields CDR1 SQVTM and CDR2 ANQGSEA. The CDR3 DNA follows: TGCAGCGTTGGGGCGGGAGAGTACGAGCAGTACTTC. Translated, it gives CSVGAGEYEQYF.

The table lists this clonotype with a count of one. This chain links TRBV15 with TRBJ2-1; 8 nucleotides align to TRBD1. Trimming took 2 bases from V and 2 from J; bases not matched to a gene: 8. CDR1 is LNHNV and CDR2 is YYDKDF in the germline V gene (reference sequence). The CDR3 consists of 17 residues. The CDR3 protein is CATSRSLTGAPYNEQFF. As DNA, the CDR3 is TGTGCCACCAGCAGATCCTTGACAGGGGCCCCCTACAATGAGCAGTTCTTC.

CDR3 sequence reads: CASSSAGGQIYGYTF. CDR3 in DNA: TGTGCCAGCAGCTCAGCCGGCGGACAGATCTATGGCTACACCTTC. The chain employs TRBV7-9 and TRBJ1-2; D perhaps matches TRBD1 (6 bases). With 4 bases removed from V and 4 bases from J, the gap between germline ends came to 16 bases. The germline V gene encodes CDR1 SEHNR and CDR2 FQNEAQ (reference sequence). The CDR3 runs to 15 residues.